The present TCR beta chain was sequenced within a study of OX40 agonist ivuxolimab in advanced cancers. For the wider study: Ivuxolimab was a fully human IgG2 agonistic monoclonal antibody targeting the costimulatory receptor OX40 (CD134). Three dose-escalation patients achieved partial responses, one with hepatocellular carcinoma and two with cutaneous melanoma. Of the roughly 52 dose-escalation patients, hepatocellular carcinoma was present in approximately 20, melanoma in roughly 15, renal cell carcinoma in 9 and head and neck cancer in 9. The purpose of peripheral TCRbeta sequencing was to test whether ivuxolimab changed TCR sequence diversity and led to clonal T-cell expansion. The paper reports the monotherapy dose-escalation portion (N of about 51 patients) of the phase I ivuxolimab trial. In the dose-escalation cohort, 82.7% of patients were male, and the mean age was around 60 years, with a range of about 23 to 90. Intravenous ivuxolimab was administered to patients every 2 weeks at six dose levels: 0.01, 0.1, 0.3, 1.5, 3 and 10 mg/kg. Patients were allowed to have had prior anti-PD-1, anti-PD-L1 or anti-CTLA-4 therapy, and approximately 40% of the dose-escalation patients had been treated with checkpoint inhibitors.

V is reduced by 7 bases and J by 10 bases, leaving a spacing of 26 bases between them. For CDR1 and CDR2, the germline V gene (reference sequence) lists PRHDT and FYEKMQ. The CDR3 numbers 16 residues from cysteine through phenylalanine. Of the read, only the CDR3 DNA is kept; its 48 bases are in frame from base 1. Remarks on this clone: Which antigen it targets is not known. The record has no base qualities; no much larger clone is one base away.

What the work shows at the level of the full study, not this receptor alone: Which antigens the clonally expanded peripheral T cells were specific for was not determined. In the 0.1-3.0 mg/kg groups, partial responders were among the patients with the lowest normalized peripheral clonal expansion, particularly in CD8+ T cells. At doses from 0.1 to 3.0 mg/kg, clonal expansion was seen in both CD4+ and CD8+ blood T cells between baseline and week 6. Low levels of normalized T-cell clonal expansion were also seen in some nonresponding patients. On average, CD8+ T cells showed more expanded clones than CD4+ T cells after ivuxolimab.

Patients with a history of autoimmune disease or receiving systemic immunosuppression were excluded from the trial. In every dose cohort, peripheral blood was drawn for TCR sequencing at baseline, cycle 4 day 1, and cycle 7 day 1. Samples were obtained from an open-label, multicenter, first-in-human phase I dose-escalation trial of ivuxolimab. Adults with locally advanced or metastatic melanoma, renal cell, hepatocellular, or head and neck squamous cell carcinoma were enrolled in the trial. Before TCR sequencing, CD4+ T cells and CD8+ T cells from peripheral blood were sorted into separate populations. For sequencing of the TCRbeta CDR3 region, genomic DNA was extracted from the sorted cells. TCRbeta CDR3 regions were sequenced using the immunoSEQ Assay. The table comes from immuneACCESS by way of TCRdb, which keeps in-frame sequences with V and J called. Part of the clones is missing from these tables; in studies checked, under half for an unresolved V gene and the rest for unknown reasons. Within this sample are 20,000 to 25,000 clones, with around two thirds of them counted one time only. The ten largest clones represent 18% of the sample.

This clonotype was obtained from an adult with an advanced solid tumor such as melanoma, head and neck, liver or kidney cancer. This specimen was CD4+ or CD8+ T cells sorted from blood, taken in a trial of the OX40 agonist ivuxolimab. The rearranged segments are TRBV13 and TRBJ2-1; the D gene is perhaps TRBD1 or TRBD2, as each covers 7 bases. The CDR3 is CASTKWEGTEQKEQFF. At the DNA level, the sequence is TGTGCCAGCACCAAGTGGGAGGGGACAGAACAGAAAGAGCAGTTCTTC.